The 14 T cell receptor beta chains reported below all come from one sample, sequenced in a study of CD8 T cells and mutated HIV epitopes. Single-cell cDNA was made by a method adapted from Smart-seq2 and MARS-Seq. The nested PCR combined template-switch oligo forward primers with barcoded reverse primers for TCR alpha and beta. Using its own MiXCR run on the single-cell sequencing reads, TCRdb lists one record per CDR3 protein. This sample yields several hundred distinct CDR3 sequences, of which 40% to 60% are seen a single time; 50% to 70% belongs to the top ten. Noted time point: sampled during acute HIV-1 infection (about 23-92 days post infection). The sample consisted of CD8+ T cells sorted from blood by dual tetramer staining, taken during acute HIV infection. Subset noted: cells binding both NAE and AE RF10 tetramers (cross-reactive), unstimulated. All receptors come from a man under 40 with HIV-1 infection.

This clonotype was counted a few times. The CDR3 nucleotides read TGTGCCACCAGCTCCCAGTCAGGGTTAACCTACGAGCAGTACTTC. Protein product: CATSSQSGLTYEQYF. The rearrangement links TRBV15 to TRBJ2-7; a possible D gene is TRBD1 (5 bases). V lost 5 bases and J lost 2, with 16 bases in between. The germline gives CDR1 LNHNV, CDR2 YYDKDF (reference sequence). The CDR3 covers 15 residues.

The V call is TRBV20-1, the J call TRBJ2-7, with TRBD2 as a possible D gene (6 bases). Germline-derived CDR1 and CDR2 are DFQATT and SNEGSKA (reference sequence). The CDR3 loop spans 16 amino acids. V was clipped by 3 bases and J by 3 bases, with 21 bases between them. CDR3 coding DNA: TGCAGTGCTAGCCGAGGGGACTCCTCATTCTACTACGAGCAGTACTTC. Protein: CSASRGDSSFYYEQYF.

The CDR3 DNA reads TGCGCCAGCAGCCATGAGGTGGGAATGTTCTACGAGCAGTACTTC. Its protein product is CASSHEVGMFYEQYF. The V and J genes are TRBV4-1 and TRBJ2-7, with unresolved D. This CDR3 is 15 amino acids long. Germline CDR1 reads MGHRA; CDR2 reads YSYEKL. V lost 3 bases to trimming and J lost 3 bases, with 15 bases between them.

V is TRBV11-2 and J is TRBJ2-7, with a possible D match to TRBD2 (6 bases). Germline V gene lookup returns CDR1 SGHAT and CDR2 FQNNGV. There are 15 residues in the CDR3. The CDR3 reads CASGRDSSFYYEQYF. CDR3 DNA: TGTGCTAGCGGCCGGGACTCCTCATTCTACTACGAGCAGTACTTC.

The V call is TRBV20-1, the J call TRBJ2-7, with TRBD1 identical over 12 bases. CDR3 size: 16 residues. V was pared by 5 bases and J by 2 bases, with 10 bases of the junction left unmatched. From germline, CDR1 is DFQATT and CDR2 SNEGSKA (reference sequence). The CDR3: CSAARGGQGATYEQYF. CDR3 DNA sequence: TGCAGTGCTGCGAGGGGGGGACAGGGGGCTACCTACGAGCAGTACTTC.

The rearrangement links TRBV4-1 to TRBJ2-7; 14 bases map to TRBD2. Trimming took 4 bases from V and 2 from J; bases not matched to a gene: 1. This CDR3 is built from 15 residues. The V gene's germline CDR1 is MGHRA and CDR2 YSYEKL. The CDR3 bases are TGCGCCAGCAGCCCGACTAGCGGGGGGGCCTACGAGCAGTACTTC. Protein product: CASSPTSGGAYEQYF.

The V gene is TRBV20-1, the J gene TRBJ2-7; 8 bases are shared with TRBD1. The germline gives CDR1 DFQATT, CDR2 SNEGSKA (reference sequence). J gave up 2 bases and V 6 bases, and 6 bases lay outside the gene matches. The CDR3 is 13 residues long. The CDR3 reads CSAPGQATYEQYF. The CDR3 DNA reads TGCAGTGCCCCGGGACAGGCAACCTACGAGCAGTACTTC.

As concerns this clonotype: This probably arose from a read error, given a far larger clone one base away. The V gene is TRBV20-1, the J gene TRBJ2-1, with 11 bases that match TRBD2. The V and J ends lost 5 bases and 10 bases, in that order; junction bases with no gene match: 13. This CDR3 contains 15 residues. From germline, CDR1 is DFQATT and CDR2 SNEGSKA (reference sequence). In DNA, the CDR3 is TGCAGTGCTGTGCCGGGACTAGCGGTGACCTACGAGCAGTTCTTC. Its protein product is CSAVPGLAVTYEQFF.

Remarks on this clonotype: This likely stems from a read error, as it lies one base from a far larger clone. The CDR3 spells CTIGTGQDYYEQYF. CDR3 in DNA: TGTACCATCGGTACCGGACAGGACTACTACGAGCAGTACTTC. The chain combines TRBV27 with TRBJ2-7, with D possibly being TRBD1 (7 bases). Germline V gives CDR1 MNHEY, CDR2 SMNVEV (reference sequence). The CDR3 has 14 residues.

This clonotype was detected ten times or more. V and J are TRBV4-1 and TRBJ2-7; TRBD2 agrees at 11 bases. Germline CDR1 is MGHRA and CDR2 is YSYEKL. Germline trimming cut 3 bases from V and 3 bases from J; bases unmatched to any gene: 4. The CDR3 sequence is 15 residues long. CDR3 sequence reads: CASSHTSGGVYEQYF. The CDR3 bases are TGCGCCAGCAGCCACACTAGCGGGGGCGTCTACGAGCAGTACTTC.

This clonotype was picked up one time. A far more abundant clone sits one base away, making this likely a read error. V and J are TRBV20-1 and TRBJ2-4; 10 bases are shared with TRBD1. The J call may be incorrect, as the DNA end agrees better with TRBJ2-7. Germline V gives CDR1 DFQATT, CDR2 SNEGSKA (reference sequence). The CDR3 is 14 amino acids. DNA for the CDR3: TGCAGTGCCCCGGGACAGGGGTCGACCTACGAGCAGTACTTC. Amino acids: CSAPGQGSTYEQYF.

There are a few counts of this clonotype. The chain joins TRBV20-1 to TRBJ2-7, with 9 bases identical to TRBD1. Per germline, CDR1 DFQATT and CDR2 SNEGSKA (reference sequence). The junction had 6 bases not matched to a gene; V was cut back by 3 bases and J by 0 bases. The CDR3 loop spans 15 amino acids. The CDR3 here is CSASRGGQGSYEQYF. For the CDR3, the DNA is TGCAGTGCTAGCCGAGGGGGACAGGGCTCCTACGAGCAGTACTTC.

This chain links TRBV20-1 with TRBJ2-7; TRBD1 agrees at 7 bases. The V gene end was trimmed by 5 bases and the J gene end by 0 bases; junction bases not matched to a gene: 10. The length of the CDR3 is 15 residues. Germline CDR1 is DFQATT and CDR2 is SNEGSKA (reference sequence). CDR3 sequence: CSAAPPSGGSYEQYF. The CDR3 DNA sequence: TGCAGTGCTGCTCCACCTTCAGGGGGCTCCTACGAGCAGTACTTC.

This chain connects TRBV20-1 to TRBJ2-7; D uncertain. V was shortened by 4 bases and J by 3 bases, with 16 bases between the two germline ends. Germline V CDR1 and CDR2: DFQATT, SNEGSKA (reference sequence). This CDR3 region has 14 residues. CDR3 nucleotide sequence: TGCAGTGCTACTTGGGCTAGTGGCTTCTACGAGCAGTACTTC. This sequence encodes CSATWASGFYEQYF.